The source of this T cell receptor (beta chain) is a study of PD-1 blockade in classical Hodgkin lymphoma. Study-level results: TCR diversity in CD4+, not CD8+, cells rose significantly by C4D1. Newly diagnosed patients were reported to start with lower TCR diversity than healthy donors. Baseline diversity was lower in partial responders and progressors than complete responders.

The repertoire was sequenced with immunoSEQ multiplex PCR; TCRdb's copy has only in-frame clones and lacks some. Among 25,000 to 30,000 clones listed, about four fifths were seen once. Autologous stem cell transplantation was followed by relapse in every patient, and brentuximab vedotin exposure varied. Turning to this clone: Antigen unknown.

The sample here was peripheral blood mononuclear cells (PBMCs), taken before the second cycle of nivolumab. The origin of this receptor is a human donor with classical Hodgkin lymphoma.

This chain's CDR3 is CAISERGQGAGEQYF. The CDR3 bases are TGTGCCATCAGTGAACGGGGACAGGGGGCGGGGGAGCAGTACTTC. The rearrangement joins TRBV10-3 to TRBJ2-7, with 12 bases matching TRBD1. Losses at the gene ends were 3 bases for V and 7 bases for J; bases not matched to a gene: 7. This CDR3 is 15 amino acids long. The V gene's germline CDR1 is ENHRY and CDR2 SYGVKD.